What follows describes a single T cell receptor beta chain. The CDR3 totals 14 residues. CDR1 and CDR2 (germline): MNHEY, SVGAGI. V shed 6 bases and J shed 3 bases, with 14 bases lying between them. The sample comes from a study of shared clonotypes between healthy human individuals. CD45RO-negative, CCR7-selected cells formed the naive CD8 fraction, which excluded terminally differentiated effector memory CD45RA+ cells. HIV-negative, healthy adults without recent acute infections or vaccinations were the donors. Genomic DNA of each subset was evenly split across several immunoSEQ plates. Profiled with immunoSEQ multiplex PCR; TCRdb holds only in-frame clones, not every one. The sample holds about 2 million clones; about 95% are singletons and the top ten take roughly 1.1%.

The sample comprised naive CD8+ T cells sorted from blood. J is TRBJ1-1 and V is TRBV6-5; possibly TRBD1 for D (6 bases). This clonotype originated in a man aged 18-30 years in good health. This CDR3 is CASSQTGTYTEAFF. The CDR3, as DNA: TGTGCCAGCAGCCAGACCGGGACATACACTGAAGCTTTCTTT.